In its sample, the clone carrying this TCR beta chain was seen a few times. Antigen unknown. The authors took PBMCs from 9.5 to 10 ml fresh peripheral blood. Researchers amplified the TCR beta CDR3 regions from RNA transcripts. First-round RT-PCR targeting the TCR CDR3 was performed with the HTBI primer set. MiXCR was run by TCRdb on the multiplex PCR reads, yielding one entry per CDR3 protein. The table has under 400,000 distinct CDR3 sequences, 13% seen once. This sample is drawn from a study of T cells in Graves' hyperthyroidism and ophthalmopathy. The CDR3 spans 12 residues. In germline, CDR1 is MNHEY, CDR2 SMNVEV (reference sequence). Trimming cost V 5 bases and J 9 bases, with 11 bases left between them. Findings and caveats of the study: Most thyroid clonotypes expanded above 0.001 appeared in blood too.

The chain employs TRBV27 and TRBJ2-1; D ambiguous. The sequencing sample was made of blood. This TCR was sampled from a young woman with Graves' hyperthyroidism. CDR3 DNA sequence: TGTGCCAGCAGTCAAGCGTACGGTGAGCAGTTCTTC. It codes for CASSQAYGEQFF.